One and the same sample provided the 13 T cell receptor beta chains below, sequenced in a study of neoadjuvant nivolumab and ipilimumab in lung cancer. TCRdb's copy holds only in-frame clones and misses some; the assay was immunoSEQ multiplex PCR. The data contain approximately 23,000 clones, approximately 86% of them singletons. Sequenced here: peripheral blood, sampled before neoadjuvant nivolumab, alone or with ipilimumab. These receptors were obtained from an adult with non-small cell lung cancer.

This chain links TRBV6-5 with TRBJ1-2; D gene uncertain. The V gene lost 6 bases and the J gene lost 4 bases, with 9 bases spanning the gap. CDR3 length: 12 residues. Germline assignment: CDR1 MNHEY and CDR2 SVGAGI. CDR3 bases: TGTGCCAGCAGGAGGGCACCCTATGGCTACACCTTC. This gives the protein CASRRAPYGYTF.

There are a few counts of this clone. The chain uses TRBV7-8 and TRBJ2-7; D gene ambiguous. Trimming left V 4 bases short and J 7 bases short, with 14 bases between. The CDR3 contains 13 residues. Per the germline V gene, CDR1 is SGHVS and CDR2 is FQNEAQ. CDR3 residues: CASSSAWSEEQYF. For the CDR3, the DNA is TGTGCCAGCAGCTCAGCCTGGAGTGAGGAGCAGTACTTC.

The chain carries TRBV5-1 and TRBJ2-7; D could derive from TRBD1 or TRBD2 (5 bases each). Trimming removed 1 base at V and 7 bases at J, with 12 bases between. Germline-derived CDR1 and CDR2 are SGHRS and YFSETQ. The CDR3 extends over 13 amino acids. The CDR3 sequence: CASSLREGWEQYF. In nucleotides, the CDR3 is TGCGCCAGCAGCTTGAGAGAGGGGTGGGAGCAGTACTTC. Complete variable domain (other parts from reference TRBV5-1 and TRBJ2-7): KAGVTQTPRYLIKTRGQQVTLSCSPISGHRSVSWYQQTPGQGLQFLFEYFSETQRNKGNFPGRFSGRQFSNSRSEMNVSTLELGDSALYLCASSLREGWEQYFGPGTRLTVT.

J is TRBJ1-1 and V is TRBV11-3; D uncertain. The length of the CDR3 is 12 residues. The germline CDR1 and CDR2 sequences are SGHNT and YENEEA. V lost 2 bases and J 8 bases, leaving 9 bases between the germline ends. The CDR3 protein is CASSLSRMEAFF. CDR3 DNA: TGTGCCAGCAGCTTAAGTCGGATGGAAGCTTTCTTT.

The V and J genes are TRBV7-9 and TRBJ1-1; TRBD1 might be the D (6 bases). The germline gives CDR1 SEHNR, CDR2 FQNEAQ (reference sequence). V was pared by 5 bases and J by 7 bases, with 17 bases between. This CDR3 contains 14 residues. CDR3 sequence: CASSARRGQIEAFF. As DNA, the CDR3 is TGTGCCAGCAGCGCGAGGAGAGGACAGATTGAAGCTTTCTTT.

This chain connects TRBV5-5 to TRBJ1-5; 11 positions match TRBD1. After removal of 0 bases from V and 4 bases from J, the junction contained 3 bases not matched to a gene. The CDR3 consists of 16 residues. CDR1 and CDR2 (germline): SGHKS, YYEKEE (reference sequence). CDR3 in amino acids: CASSLAWDRGNQPQHF. The CDR3 coding sequence is TGTGCCAGCAGCTTGGCTTGGGACAGGGGGAATCAGCCCCAGCATTTT.

CDR3 protein: CARSLGCRQLETQYF. The DNA of the CDR3 is TGTGCCAGAAGCTTGGGTTGCAGGCAACTGGAGACCCAGTACTTC. The V gene is TRBV5-3, the J gene TRBJ2-5; D remains ambiguous. TRBV5-3 carries the ORF label, with uncertain function. The CDR3 contains 15 residues. Trimming stripped 0 bases from V and 5 bases from J, with 14 bases between.

The chain recombines TRBV7-9 with TRBJ2-1, with 8 bases aligning to TRBD2. V shed 9 bases and J 0 bases; nucleotides not matched to a gene: 19. The CDR3 is made up of 19 amino acids. In germline, CDR1 is SEHNR, CDR2 FQNEAQ (reference sequence). CDR3 sequence reads: CARPGSYEREPNSYNEQFF. The CDR3 coding sequence is TGTGCCAGGCCCGGGTCTTACGAGCGGGAGCCGAACTCCTACAATGAGCAGTTCTTC.

The chain uses TRBV30 and TRBJ2-7; 8 nucleotides match TRBD2. The germline gives CDR1 GTSNPN, CDR2 SVGIG (reference sequence). The CDR3 runs 15 residues. V lost 0 bases to trimming and J lost 1 base; unmatched junction nucleotides: 5. In DNA, the CDR3 is TGTGCCTGGAGTGTACGTCGGGGGGGGTCCTACGAGCAGTACTTC. It is translated as CAWSVRRGGSYEQYF.

This clone was detected once. The J gene is TRBJ1-1, the V gene TRBV14; D possibly corresponds to TRBD1 (5 bases). V lost 2 bases and J lost 1, with 5 bases in between. This CDR3 is built from 13 residues. The germline CDR1 and CDR2 sequences are SGHDN and FVKESK. CDR3 DNA sequence: TGTGCCAGCAGCCAACAGGGGAACACTGAAGCTTTCTTT. This gives the protein CASSQQGNTEAFF.

This chain joins TRBV4-1 and TRBJ1-1; D may be TRBD1 (6 bases). V was shortened by 0 bases and J by 0 bases, with 14 bases between the two germline ends. There are 17 residues in the CDR3. Germline V gives CDR1 MGHRA, CDR2 YSYEKL. CDR3 nucleotides: TGCGCCAGCAGCCAAGATGTAGGGGGGCACCTGAACACTGAAGCTTTCTTT. The encoded protein is CASSQDVGGHLNTEAFF.

The V and J genes are TRBV5-4 and TRBJ2-5; D gene ambiguous. Between the trimmed V and J ends, which lost 1 base and 2 bases, there was a span of 9 bases. Germline V gene lookup returns CDR1 SGHNT and CDR2 YYREEE (reference sequence). CDR3 length: 14 amino acids. The CDR3 DNA reads as TGTGCCAGCAGCTTGTGGAGACAACAAGAGACCCAGTACTTC. Its translation: CASSLWRQQETQYF.

The V and J genes are TRBV5-6 and TRBJ2-1, with no clear D. Germline CDR1 SGHDT, CDR2 YYEEEE. Trimming left V 4 bases short and J 9 bases short, with 11 bases between. The CDR3 spans 12 residues. The CDR3 nucleotides are TGTGCCAGCAGCCTAACGATCGGTGAGCAGTTCTTC. It encodes CASSLTIGEQFF.